This T cell receptor beta chain was identified in a study of T-cell reconstitution after alpha-beta-depleted transplantation in children. Study results and caveats: After transplant, high TCRbeta diversity at day 60 in some patients arose from surviving recipient T cells and thymic progenitors. Hyperexpanded clones declined; after one year, newly produced T cells mostly supplied diversity.

It was with unique molecular identifiers that the TCRbeta library was prepared. One entry per CDR3 protein results from TCRdb running MiXCR on the PCR reads. The sample shows approximately 97,000 distinct CDR3 sequences, 6% of them seen only once. This clonotype appeared a few times. Its antigen is unidentified. This CDR3 spans 11 amino acids. V was cut by 1 base and J by 11 bases, with 8 bases left in between. Germline assignment: CDR1 GTSNPN and CDR2 SVGIG (reference sequence). This TCR derives from a female patient aged 2-10 years who had a stem cell transplant for Fanconi anemia, so the T cells may come from the graft donor. The sample consisted of PBMCs, mostly from graft donor cells, taken 60 days after TCRalphabeta/CD19-depleted stem cell transplant. J is TRBJ2-2 and V is TRBV30, with D uncertain. The CDR3 DNA is TGTGCCTGGAGTGACTTGGACGAGCTGTTTTTT. Translation gives CAWSDLDELFF.